These 10 T cell receptor beta chains were sequenced from one sample in a study of blood T cell repertoires in COVID-19. Profiling relied on immunoSEQ multiplex PCR, and the TCRdb table lists in-frame clones only, not all of them. Counted here are 150,000 to 200,000 clones, roughly 77% occurring once; the ten biggest clones make up nearly 6%. Material: peripheral blood. These receptors were obtained from a woman between 40 and 55 years old with COVID-19, enrolled during active disease.

The CDR3: CASSQERFSREFF. The CDR3 coding sequence is TGTGCCAGCAGCCAAGAACGATTCTCTAGAGAGTTCTTC. The chain combines TRBV3-1 (or the pseudogene TRBV3-2) with TRBJ2-1, with D unclear. Per the germline V gene, CDR1 is LGHDT and CDR2 is YNNKEL (reference sequence). With 0 bases removed from V and 14 bases from J, the gap between germline ends came to 14 bases. This CDR3 region has 13 residues.

The V gene is TRBV7-9, the J gene TRBJ1-4; 7 positions agree with TRBD1. The CDR3 length is 14 residues. The trim removed 5 bases at V and 3 bases at J, leaving 3 bases unmatched. CDR1 SEHNR and CDR2 FQNEAQ come from the germline V gene (reference sequence). The CDR3 spells CASSTRGANEKLFF. For the CDR3, the DNA is TGTGCCAGCAGCACCAGGGGGGCTAATGAAAAACTGTTTTTT.

V is TRBV4-1 and J is TRBJ2-3, with D unclear. The germline V gene has CDR1 MGHRA and CDR2 YSYEKL. The CDR3 is 13 amino acids. V lost 0 bases and J lost 4, with 5 bases in between. As DNA, the CDR3 is TGCGCCAGCAGCCAAGAACACGCAGATACGCAGTATTTT. It yields the protein CASSQEHADTQYF.

The genes are TRBV7-6 and TRBJ1-3; D perhaps matches TRBD1 (6 bases). The CDR3 totals 16 residues. V was shortened by 5 bases and J by 2 bases, with 16 bases between the two germline ends. Germline values: CDR1 SGHVS, CDR2 FNYEAQ. The CDR3 coding sequence is TGTGCCAGCAGCATTACCGGGACAAGAACTGGAAACACCATATATTTT. Amino acids: CASSITGTRTGNTIYF.

This clone was observed a handful of times. The chain recombines TRBV6-1 with TRBJ1-5; no reliable D call. Germline CDR1 and CDR2: MNHNS and SASEGT. V was clipped by 3 bases and J by 1 base, with 10 bases between them. The CDR3 covers 15 residues. CDR3 residues: CASSETILSNQPQHF. The CDR3 DNA is TGTGCCAGCAGTGAGACAATCCTAAGCAATCAGCCCCAGCATTTT.

The V and J genes are TRBV19 and TRBJ2-2, with D possibly matching TRBD1 (6 bases). Germline-derived CDR1 and CDR2 are LNHDA and SQIVND (reference sequence). CDR3 length: 15 amino acids. Deletions cut 1 base from V and 6 bases from J, with 12 bases between. CDR3 sequence reads: CASSIGDKGPGELFF. In nucleotides, the CDR3 is TGTGCCAGTAGTATAGGGGACAAGGGCCCCGGGGAGCTGTTTTTT.

This chain joins TRBV5-1 and TRBJ1-2; D is perhaps TRBD1 (5 bases). The length of the CDR3 is 15 residues. Germline CDR1 SGHRS, CDR2 YFSETQ. V was cut by 0 bases and J by 4 bases, with 13 bases left in between. CDR3: CASSLERGSSYGYTF. The CDR3 DNA reads as TGCGCCAGCAGCTTGGAAAGGGGAAGCAGCTATGGCTACACCTTC.

This clone came up a few times. CDR3 region: CASSLTENYGYTF. The CDR3 DNA follows: TGCGCCAGCAGCTTGACAGAGAACTATGGCTACACCTTC. The chain uses TRBV5-1 and TRBJ1-2; D uncertain. CDR3 length: 13 residues. V lost 1 base and J 2 bases, leaving 6 bases between the germline ends. CDR1 and CDR2 from the germline V gene are SGHRS and YFSETQ.

The chain links TRBV5-1 to TRBJ1-2, with D tentatively TRBD1 (6 bases). Germline lookup yields CDR1 SGHRS and CDR2 YFSETQ. The length of the CDR3 is 13 residues. The V gene lost 4 bases and the J gene lost 7 bases, with 14 bases spanning the gap. CDR3 DNA sequence: TGCGCCAGCAGCCGAACAGGGAGTGGTGGCTACACCTTC. It translates to CASSRTGSGGYTF.

The chain couples TRBV5-1 to TRBJ2-7; D is possibly TRBD2 (5 bases). Germline CDR1 and CDR2: SGHRS and YFSETQ. Trimming stripped 0 bases from V and 6 bases from J, with 10 bases between. The CDR3 is made up of 13 amino acids. In nucleotides, the CDR3 is TGCGCCAGCAGCTTGGCAGCAGCGGTCGAGCAGTACTTC. Amino acids: CASSLAAAVEQYF.